This TCR beta chain appears in the sequencing data of a study of T cell repertoires in aging, cancer and after chemotherapy. Overall study findings and caveats: Compared with age-matched healthy donors, untreated hematological or solid cancer patients showed higher blood TCR clonality. Across the chemotherapy interval, each cancer cohort showed higher median generation probability, suggesting thymic rebound.

V was cut by 2 bases and J by 4 bases, with 5 bases left in between. The CDR3 has 12 amino acids. CDR1 is SGHAT and CDR2 is FQDESV in the germline V gene (reference sequence). As regards this clonotype: The antigen remains undetermined.

Amplification of TCR beta used genomic DNA extracted from peripheral blood. Multiplex touch-down PCR with TRB-A/B primers amplified rearranged V-D-J TRB sequences. MiXCR was run by TCRdb on the multiplex PCR reads, yielding one entry per CDR3 protein. The data contain about 12,000 distinct CDR3 sequences, around 29% of them seen just once; the ten biggest clones take up 9.5% to 13%. This TCR was recovered from a human donor in good health. The donor label of this sample is uncertain. The specimen was blood. J is TRBJ1-2 and V is TRBV11-1; the D is unclear. The CDR3 bases are TGTGCCAGCAGCTTAAGGAGCTATGGCTACACCTTC. Its protein is CASSLRSYGYTF.